These T cell receptor beta chains were read from a single sample in a study of shared clonotypes between healthy human individuals. TCRdb's copy holds only in-frame clones and misses some; the assay was immunoSEQ multiplex PCR. The table lists more than 2,000,000 clones, roughly 93% of them singletons. The source material was naive CD4+ T cells from PBMCs. The source of these receptors is a man between 18 and 29 years old in good health. Some clones in this sample may be carry-over from other donors' samples. The conserved cysteine and the conserved F or W are not part of the CDR3 here. For some rows the clone size is stated as once, few or many, or as a class when expanded; others skip it.

cdr3_aa: ASSFRGNYGYT; v_call: TRBV27; j_call: TRBJ1-2; clone_size: NA
cdr3_aa: ASVIGDTQY; v_call: TRBV7-8; j_call: TRBJ2-3; clone_size: NA
cdr3_aa: ASSLAGGQETQY; v_call: TRBV7-2; j_call: TRBJ2-5; clone_size: NA
cdr3_aa: ASSRTGGLETQY; v_call: TRBV21-1; j_call: TRBJ2-5; clone_size: NA
cdr3_aa: AWGTLEAEAF; v_call: TRBV30; j_call: TRBJ1-1; clone_size: NA
cdr3_aa: AWSVVHGREKLF; v_call: TRBV30; j_call: TRBJ1-4; clone_size: NA
cdr3_aa: ASSRGGPLDAYEQY; v_call: TRBV28; j_call: TRBJ2-7; clone_size: NA
cdr3_aa: SLLSSGRSYNEQF; v_call: TRBV29-1; j_call: TRBJ2-1; clone_size: NA
cdr3_aa: ASSRDAGGVPNEQF; v_call: TRBV5-4; j_call: TRBJ2-1; clone_size: once
cdr3_aa: ASSAGQGYSPLH; v_call: TRBV5-6; j_call: TRBJ1-6; clone_size: NA
cdr3_aa: ASSVVGAAGNTIY; v_call: TRBV9; j_call: TRBJ1-3; clone_size: NA
cdr3_aa: ASRNWRQGVYEQY; v_call: TRBV27; j_call: TRBJ2-7; clone_size: NA
cdr3_aa: ASSLRSGELF; v_call: TRBV7-2; j_call: TRBJ2-2; clone_size: NA
cdr3_aa: ASSLARLASGELLQETQY; v_call: TRBV7-2; j_call: TRBJ2-5; clone_size: NA
cdr3_aa: ASSSLRAGGSYEQY; v_call: TRBV27; j_call: TRBJ2-7; clone_size: NA
cdr3_aa: ASSSDRGYSNQPQH; v_call: TRBV2; j_call: TRBJ1-5; clone_size: NA
cdr3_aa: ASSYGGHGYT; v_call: TRBV28; j_call: TRBJ1-2; clone_size: NA
cdr3_aa: ASTGYSVTGELF; v_call: TRBV27; j_call: TRBJ2-2; clone_size: NA
cdr3_aa: ASSFVDRTYEQY; v_call: TRBV28; j_call: TRBJ2-7; clone_size: NA
cdr3_aa: ASSFAGTEAF; v_call: TRBV7-8; j_call: TRBJ1-1; clone_size: NA
cdr3_aa: ASSTGTSPSTDTQY; v_call: TRBV5-1; j_call: TRBJ2-3; clone_size: NA
cdr3_aa: ASSLSVPGNTGELF; v_call: TRBV7-3; j_call: TRBJ2-2; clone_size: NA
cdr3_aa: ASSSASTDTQY; v_call: TRBV5-1; j_call: TRBJ2-3; clone_size: once